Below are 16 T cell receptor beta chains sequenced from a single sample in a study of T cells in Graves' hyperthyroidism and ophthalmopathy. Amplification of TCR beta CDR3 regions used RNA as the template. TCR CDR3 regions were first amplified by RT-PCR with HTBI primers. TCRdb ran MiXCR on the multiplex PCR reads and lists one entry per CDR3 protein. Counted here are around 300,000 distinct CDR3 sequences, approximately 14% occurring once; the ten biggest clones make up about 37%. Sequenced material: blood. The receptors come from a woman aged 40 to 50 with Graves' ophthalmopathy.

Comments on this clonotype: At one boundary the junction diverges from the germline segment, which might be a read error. CDR3 in amino acids: CAGSPDNTRGGYTF. DNA for the CDR3: TGTGCCGGCTCACCAGACAACACGAGAGGAGGCTACACCTTC. The rearrangement links TRBV18 to TRBJ1-2; D unclear. CDR1 KGHSH and CDR2 LQKENI come from the germline V gene. The CDR3 covers 14 residues.

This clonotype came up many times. CDR3 sequence: CSAMGNEQFF. CDR3 bases: TGCAGTGCTATGGGCAATGAGCAGTTCTTC. This chain links TRBV20-1 with TRBJ2-1; D is undetermined. Between the trimmed V and J ends, which lost 4 bases and 6 bases, there was a span of 4 bases. This CDR3 has 10 amino acids. Germline V gene data show CDR1 as DFQATT and CDR2 as SNEGSKA (reference sequence).

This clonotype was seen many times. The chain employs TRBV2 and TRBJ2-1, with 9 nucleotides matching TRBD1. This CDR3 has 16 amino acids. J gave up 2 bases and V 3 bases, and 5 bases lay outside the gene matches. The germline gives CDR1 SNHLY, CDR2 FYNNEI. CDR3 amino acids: CASSDSGDRAYNEQFF. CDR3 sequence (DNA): TGTGCCAGCAGTGATTCCGGGGACAGGGCCTACAATGAGCAGTTCTTC.

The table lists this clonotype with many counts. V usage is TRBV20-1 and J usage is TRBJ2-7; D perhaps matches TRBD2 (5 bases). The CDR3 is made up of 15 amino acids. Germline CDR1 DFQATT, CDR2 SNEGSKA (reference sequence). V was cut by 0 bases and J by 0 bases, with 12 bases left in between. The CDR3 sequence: CSAREWEYGSYEQYF. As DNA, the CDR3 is TGCAGTGCTAGAGAATGGGAGTACGGCTCCTACGAGCAGTACTTC.

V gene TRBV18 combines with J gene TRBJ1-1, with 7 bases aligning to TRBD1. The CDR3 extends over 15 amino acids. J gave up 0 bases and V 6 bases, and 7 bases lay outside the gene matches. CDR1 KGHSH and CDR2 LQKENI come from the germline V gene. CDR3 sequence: CASSRDSSLNTEAFF. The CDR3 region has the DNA TGTGCCAGCTCTCGGGACAGCAGCCTGAACACTGAAGCTTTCTTT.

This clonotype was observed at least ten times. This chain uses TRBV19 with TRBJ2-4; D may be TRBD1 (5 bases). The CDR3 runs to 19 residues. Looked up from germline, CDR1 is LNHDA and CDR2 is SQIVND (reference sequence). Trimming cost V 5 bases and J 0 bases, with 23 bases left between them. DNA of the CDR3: TGTGCCAGTAGTGTTGGCAGGGCGAAGGGAAACATAGCCAAAAACATTCAGTACTTC. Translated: CASSVGRAKGNIAKNIQYF.

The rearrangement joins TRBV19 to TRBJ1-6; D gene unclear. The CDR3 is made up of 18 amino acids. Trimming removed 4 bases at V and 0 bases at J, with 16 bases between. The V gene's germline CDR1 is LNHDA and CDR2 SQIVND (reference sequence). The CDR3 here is CASSTTLSASSYNSPLHF. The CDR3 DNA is TGTGCCAGTAGTACAACCTTGTCCGCGAGCTCCTATAATTCACCCCTCCACTTT.

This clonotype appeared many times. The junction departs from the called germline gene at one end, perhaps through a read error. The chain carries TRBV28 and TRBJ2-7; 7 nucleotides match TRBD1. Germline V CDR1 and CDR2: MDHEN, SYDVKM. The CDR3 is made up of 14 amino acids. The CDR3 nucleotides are TGTGCCAGCAGACCCGGACAGGACCGCTACAAGCAGTACTTC. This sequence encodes CASRPGQDRYKQYF.

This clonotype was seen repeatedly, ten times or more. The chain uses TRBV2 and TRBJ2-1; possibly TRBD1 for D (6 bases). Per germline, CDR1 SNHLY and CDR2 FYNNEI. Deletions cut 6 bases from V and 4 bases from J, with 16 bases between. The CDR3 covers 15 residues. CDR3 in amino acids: CASRTEQGPYNEQFF. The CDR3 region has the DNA TGTGCCAGCAGGACGGAACAGGGACCTTACAATGAGCAGTTCTTC.

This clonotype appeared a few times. CDR3 coding DNA: TGTGCCAGCAGCGCTCCTTCTACCTACGAGCAGTACTTC. This translates into CASSAPSTYEQYF. The V gene is TRBV3-1, the J gene TRBJ2-7; D gene uncertain. Trimming shortened V by 5 bases and J by 2 bases, and 10 bases separated the two germline ends. The CDR3 sequence is 13 residues long. Germline CDR1 LGHDT, CDR2 YNNKEL (reference sequence).

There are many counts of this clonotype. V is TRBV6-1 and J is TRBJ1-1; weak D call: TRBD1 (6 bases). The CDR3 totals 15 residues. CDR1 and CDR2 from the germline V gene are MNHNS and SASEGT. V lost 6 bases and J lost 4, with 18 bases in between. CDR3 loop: CASRRGAGVGTEAFF. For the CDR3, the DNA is TGTGCCAGCAGGCGGGGAGCAGGGGTGGGCACTGAAGCTTTCTTT.

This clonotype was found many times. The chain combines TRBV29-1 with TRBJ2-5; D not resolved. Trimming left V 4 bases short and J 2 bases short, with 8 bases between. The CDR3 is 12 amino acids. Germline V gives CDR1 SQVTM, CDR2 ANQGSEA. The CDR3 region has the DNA TGCAGCGTTGGGTTGCTTCAAGAGACCCAGTACTTC. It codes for CSVGLLQETQYF.

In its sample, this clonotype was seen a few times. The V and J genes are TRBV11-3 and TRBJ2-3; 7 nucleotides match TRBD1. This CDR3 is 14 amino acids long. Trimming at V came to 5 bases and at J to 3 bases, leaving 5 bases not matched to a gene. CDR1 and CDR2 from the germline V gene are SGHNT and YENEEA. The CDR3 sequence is CASSPDRRTDTQYF. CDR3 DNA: TGTGCCAGCAGCCCGGACAGGCGGACAGATACGCAGTATTTT.

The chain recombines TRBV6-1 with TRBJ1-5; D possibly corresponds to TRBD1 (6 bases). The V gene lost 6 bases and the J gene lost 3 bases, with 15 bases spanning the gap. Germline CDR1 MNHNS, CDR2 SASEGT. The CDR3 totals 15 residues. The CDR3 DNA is TGTGCCAGCAGAGCTGCCGGGACACCCAATCAGCCCCAGCATTTT. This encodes CASRAAGTPNQPQHF.

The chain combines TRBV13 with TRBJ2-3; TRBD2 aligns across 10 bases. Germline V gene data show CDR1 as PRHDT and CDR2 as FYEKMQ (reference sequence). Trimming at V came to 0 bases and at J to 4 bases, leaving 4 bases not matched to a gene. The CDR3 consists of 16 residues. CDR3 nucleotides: TGTGCCAGCAGCTTAGGCAGCGGGAGGGCCGCAGATACGCAGTATTTT. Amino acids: CASSLGSGRAADTQYF.

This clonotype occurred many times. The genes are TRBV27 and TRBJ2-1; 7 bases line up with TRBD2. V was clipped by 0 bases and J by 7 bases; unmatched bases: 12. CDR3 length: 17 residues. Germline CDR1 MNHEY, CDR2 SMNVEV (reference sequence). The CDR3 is CASSLSIAGPSLNEQFF. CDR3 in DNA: TGTGCCAGCAGTTTATCGATAGCGGGTCCTTCTTTAAATGAGCAGTTCTTC.